These 4 T cell receptor beta chains were all obtained from the same sample, sequenced in a study of cytomegalovirus exposure and HLA in healthy donors. The PCR had 60 Vbeta and 13 Jbeta primers. Using immunoSEQ multiplex PCR, the repertoire was profiled, and TCRdb retains in-frame clones only, with some absent. The sample records 130,000 or so clones, about 80% being singletons. The sample was PBMCs. These receptor sequences come from a woman between 50 and 59 years old in good health and CMV-seropositive.

The chain carries TRBV20-1 and TRBJ1-2; 8 bases align to TRBD1. Germline V gives CDR1 DFQATT, CDR2 SNEGSKA (reference sequence). With 6 bases clipped from V and 9 bases from J, the junction kept 3 bases outside the gene matches. The CDR3 has 10 amino acids. This chain's CDR3 is CSAGQGSYTF. CDR3 DNA sequence: TGCAGTGCAGGACAGGGTAGCTACACCTTC.

The chain has TRBV5-8 and TRBJ1-1; possible D gene TRBD1, 6 bases. With 3 bases removed from V and 1 base from J, the gap between germline ends came to 7 bases. This CDR3 region has 13 residues. Germline CDR1 reads SGHTS; CDR2 reads YDEGEE. The CDR3 protein is CASSWDTNTEAFF. CDR3 nucleotide sequence: TGTGCCAGCAGCTGGGACACGAACACTGAAGCTTTCTTT.

This clone came up a few times. V usage is TRBV19 and J usage is TRBJ2-1, with TRBD2 identical over 12 bases. Germline trimming cut 5 bases from V and 15 bases from J; bases unmatched to any gene: 11. Germline V gene sequence: CDR1 LNHDA, CDR2 SQIVND (reference sequence). This CDR3 region has 14 residues. CDR3 protein: CASSPPGTSGPSFF. Written as DNA, the CDR3 is TGTGCCAGTAGTCCCCCCGGGACTAGCGGGCCATCGTTCTTC.

The gene calls are TRBV27 and TRBJ2-7; weak D call: TRBD2 (6 bases). The germline V gene has CDR1 MNHEY and CDR2 SMNVEV (reference sequence). Trimming shortened V by 5 bases and J by 5 bases, and 13 bases separated the two germline ends. The CDR3 covers 13 residues. CDR3 sequence: CASSLLTGDEQYF. CDR3 DNA sequence: TGTGCCAGCAGTCTCCTAACGGGGGACGAGCAGTACTTC.